This entry lists 30 T cell receptor beta chains sequenced from one sample in a study of CD8 T cells in ankylosing spondylitis. The study's findings and limits: One TCR beta motif, made up of roughly eight highly homologous variants, appeared characteristic of ankylosing spondylitis blood.

TCRdb used MiXCR to reprocess the 5' RACE reads, holding one entry per CDR3 protein. The repertoire has approximately 520,000 distinct CDR3 sequences, approximately 5.3% of them found once; the top ten carry roughly 3.5%. Their antigens remain unidentified. Sequenced material: blood, either unsorted or a sorted T cell fraction (not recorded which). These receptors originate from a male donor with ankylosing spondylitis.

This clonotype occurred many times. The genes are TRBV7-9 and TRBJ2-2; maybe TRBD1 (5 bases). This CDR3 spans 16 amino acids. CDR1 SEHNR and CDR2 FQNEAQ come from the germline V gene (reference sequence). Trimming left V 5 bases short and J 5 bases short, with 18 bases between. The CDR3 sequence: CASSLRDSAGTGELFF. The CDR3 DNA sequence: TGTGCCAGCAGCCTCAGGGATAGTGCCGGGACCGGGGAGCTGTTTTTT.

This clonotype was picked up many times. The chain joins TRBV20-1 to TRBJ2-5, with TRBD2 identical over 10 bases. Unmatched junction bases numbered 8, after V lost 1 base and J lost 12 bases. Looked up from germline, CDR1 is DFQATT and CDR2 is SNEGSKA (reference sequence). The CDR3 spans 13 residues. This CDR3 reads CSARGLAGDQKYF. The CDR3 coding sequence is TGCAGTGCTAGAGGCCTAGCGGGGGATCAGAAGTACTTC.

The sample holds many counts of this clonotype. The chain recombines TRBV29-1 with TRBJ1-2; a weak D match, TRBD1 (5 bases). The CDR3 is 13 amino acids. The germline CDR1 and CDR2 sequences are SQVTM and ANQGSEA. V shed 6 bases and J shed 0 bases, with 11 bases lying between them. This CDR3 reads CSVQESANYGYTF. The CDR3 DNA reads as TGCAGCGTACAGGAATCAGCTAACTATGGCTACACCTTC.

This sequence joins TRBV7-2 and TRBJ2-5; D gene uncertain. Germline lookup yields CDR1 SGHTA and CDR2 FQGNSA. Trimming stripped 0 bases from V and 5 bases from J, with 13 bases between. CDR3 length: 15 residues. This CDR3 reads CASSLASAGYETQYF. The CDR3 coding sequence is TGTGCCAGCAGCTTAGCTTCGGCAGGTTACGAGACCCAGTACTTC.

This clonotype has ten or more counts. The chain links TRBV15 to TRBJ2-7; no firm D call. CDR1 is LNHNV, CDR2 YYDKDF, per germline (reference sequence). The V end lost 1 base, the J end lost 2 bases, and 6 bases lay between the germline ends. The CDR3 covers 13 residues. The CDR3 reads CATSRGPAYEQYF. For the CDR3, the DNA is TGTGCCACCAGCAGAGGCCCTGCCTACGAGCAGTACTTC.

This clonotype was counted ten times or more. The rearrangement links TRBV20-1 to TRBJ1-1; the match to TRBD1 covers 10 bases. The germline CDR1 and CDR2 sequences are DFQATT and SNEGSKA (reference sequence). Losses at the gene ends were 5 bases for V and 6 bases for J; bases not matched to a gene: 9. The CDR3 loop spans 14 amino acids. CDR3 in amino acids: CSAEGDRGVAEAFF. As DNA, the CDR3 is TGCAGTGCTGAAGGGGACAGGGGCGTAGCTGAAGCTTTCTTT.

This clonotype was seen repeatedly, ten times or more. The rearrangement joins TRBV25-1 to TRBJ1-1; D gene uncertain. The V gene lost 6 bases and the J gene lost 5 bases, with 13 bases spanning the gap. The CDR3 is 13 amino acids. The germline V gene encodes CDR1 MGHDK and CDR2 SYGVNS. In DNA form, the CDR3 reads TGTGCCAGCAGACCCTTGGGTTGGACTGAAGCTTTCTTT. It translates to CASRPLGWTEAFF.

The chain employs TRBV29-1 and TRBJ2-3; 7 positions agree with TRBD1. CDR1 is SQVTM, CDR2 ANQGSEA, per germline. The CDR3 runs 15 residues. V shed 4 bases and J 0 bases; nucleotides not matched to a gene: 7. The CDR3 nucleotides read TGCAGCGTTGGAGAAACAGGGGCCAGCACAGATACGCAGTATTTT. Its protein product is CSVGETGASTDTQYF.

This clonotype has a count of ten or more. A read error is possible here, since a much larger clone lies one base away. The V gene is TRBV5-1, the J gene TRBJ1-1; 7 bases align to TRBD1. CDR3 length equals 14 residues. From germline, CDR1 is SGHRS and CDR2 YFSETQ. Trimming removed 3 bases from V and 0 bases from J; junction bases left unmatched: 2. The CDR3 coding sequence is TGCGCCAGCAGCTCCGGACAGGTGAACACTGAAGCTTTCTTT. Its protein product is CASSSGQVNTEAFF.

V and J are TRBV5-1 and TRBJ2-2; tentatively, D is TRBD2 (6 bases). With 3 bases removed from V and 7 bases from J, the gap between germline ends came to 19 bases. The CDR3 covers 16 residues. The germline V gene encodes CDR1 SGHRS and CDR2 YFSETQ. CDR3 sequence: CASSSARSGAVGELFF. The CDR3 DNA sequence: TGCGCCAGCAGCTCCGCCCGCTCGGGAGCGGTCGGGGAGCTGTTTTTT.

The table lists this clonotype with many counts. The rearrangement uses TRBV20-1 and TRBJ2-5, with TRBD2 matching 7 bases. The germline gives CDR1 DFQATT, CDR2 SNEGSKA (reference sequence). V was pared by 5 bases and J by 3 bases, with 12 bases of the junction left unmatched. The CDR3 loop spans 15 amino acids. Here the CDR3 DNA reads TGCAGTGCTCCTTACTATGGGACTATAGAAGAGACCCAGTACTTC. Encoded protein: CSAPYYGTIEETQYF.

This clonotype was seen just once. A read error is possible here, since a much larger clone lies one base away. The gene calls are TRBV20-1 and TRBJ2-2; tentatively, D is TRBD2 (5 bases). Germline V CDR1 and CDR2: DFQATT, SNEGSKA (reference sequence). CDR3 length: 16 amino acids. The V and J ends lost 0 bases and 5 bases respectively, with 16 bases between them. The CDR3 DNA follows: TGCAGTGCTAGAGATCTCGGGGAAGTAGGGACCGGGGAGCTGTTTTTT. Translating it yields CSARDLGEVGTGELFF.

The gene calls are TRBV7-2 and TRBJ2-1; TRBD2 matches 9 bases. CDR3 length: 14 amino acids. Trimming removed 0 bases from V and 7 bases from J; junction bases left unmatched: 1. Germline V lookup: CDR1 SGHTA, CDR2 FQGNSA. Here the CDR3 reads CASSLASGGNEQFF. Here the CDR3 DNA reads TGTGCCAGCAGCTTAGCCAGCGGGGGGAATGAGCAGTTCTTC.

This clonotype was seen repeatedly, ten times or more. This rearrangement joins TRBV6-5 to TRBJ2-7; 11 nucleotides align to TRBD2. The germline CDR1 and CDR2 sequences are MNHEY and SVGAGI. This CDR3 is 15 amino acids long. Trimming removed 0 bases from V and 5 bases from J; junction bases left unmatched: 3. The CDR3 bases are TGTGCCAGCAGTTACTCGACTAGCGGGACACACGAGCAGTACTTC. This sequence encodes CASSYSTSGTHEQYF.

This clonotype was observed a handful of times. This chain joins TRBV28 and TRBJ2-3, with D perhaps matching TRBD1 or TRBD2 (5 bases each). The CDR3 loop spans 16 amino acids. Trimming removed 3 bases at V and 3 bases at J, with 16 bases between. From germline, CDR1 is MDHEN and CDR2 SYDVKM. The CDR3 reads CASSFRGQGRTDTQYF. In DNA form, the CDR3 reads TGTGCCAGCAGTTTCCGCGGGCAGGGACGTACAGATACGCAGTATTTT.

This clonotype was seen a handful of times. This chain links TRBV5-1 with TRBJ2-7; no reliable D call. V was cut by 4 bases and J by 3 bases, with 11 bases left in between. Germline V gene data show CDR1 as SGHRS and CDR2 as YFSETQ. The CDR3 consists of 13 residues. In DNA form, the CDR3 reads TGCGCCAGCAGCAGAGATGGGCTCTACGAGCAGTACTTC. This codes for CASSRDGLYEQYF.

This clonotype was counted ten times or more. The chain is built from TRBV6-2 or TRBV6-3 and TRBJ1-1; unclear D gene. The germline CDR1 and CDR2 sequences are MNHEY and SVGEGT. The V end was cut by 6 bases, the J end by 0 bases, with 5 bases between. The CDR3 contains 12 residues. As DNA, the CDR3 is TGTGCCAGCAGGCACTTGAACACTGAAGCTTTCTTT. It is translated as CASRHLNTEAFF.

The chain carries TRBV3-1 and TRBJ2-7; D might be TRBD1 (6 bases). Per germline, CDR1 LGHDT and CDR2 YNNKEL (reference sequence). V was pared by 8 bases and J by 3 bases, with 11 bases between. There are 12 residues in the CDR3. CDR3 nucleotide sequence: TGTGCCAGCGCAGGGGTGGGCTACGAGCAGTACTTC. Amino acid sequence: CASAGVGYEQYF.

This clonotype appeared many times. The chain is built from TRBV6-1 and TRBJ2-7; 14 bases agree with TRBD2. CDR1 MNHNS and CDR2 SASEGT come from the germline V gene. The CDR3 contains 14 residues. The V and J ends lost 5 bases and 11 bases, in that order; junction bases with no gene match: 8. The CDR3 region is CASSLGLAGVREYF. The CDR3 nucleotides read TGTGCCAGCAGTCTGGGACTAGCGGGAGTCAGGGAGTACTTC.

This clonotype came up many times. V usage is TRBV13 and J usage is TRBJ1-5, with TRBD1 identical over 8 bases. Trimming removed 0 bases from V and 7 bases from J; junction bases left unmatched: 5. Germline V gene data show CDR1 as PRHDT and CDR2 as FYEKMQ (reference sequence). CDR3 length equals 15 residues. The CDR3 nucleotides read TGTGCCAGCAGCTTAGGGACAGGGGCGGGACAGCCCCAGCATTTT. Its protein product is CASSLGTGAGQPQHF. Variable domain in full (rest from reference TRBV13 and TRBJ1-5): AAGVIQSPRHLIKEKRETATLKCYPIPRHDTVYWYQQGPGQDPQFLISFYEKMQSDKGSIPDRFSAQQFSDYHSELNMSSLELGDSALYFCASSLGTGAGQPQHFGDGTRLSIL.

This clonotype was counted many times. The chain employs TRBV7-2 and TRBJ1-4, with 10 bases lining up with TRBD1. V lost 0 bases to trimming and J lost 8 bases; unmatched junction nucleotides: 6. Germline V gene sequence: CDR1 SGHTA, CDR2 FQGNSA. The CDR3 runs to 16 residues. CDR3 amino acids: CASSLAQDRGREKLFF. The DNA of the CDR3 is TGTGCCAGCAGCTTAGCGCAGGACAGGGGGAGAGAAAAACTGTTTTTT.

This clonotype was seen many times. The genes are TRBV12-3 or TRBV12-4 and TRBJ1-1; 8 bases fit TRBD1. With 3 bases clipped from V and 6 bases from J, the junction kept 6 bases outside the gene matches. This CDR3 contains 14 residues. CDR3 region: CASSFPQGAPEAFF. The CDR3 coding sequence is TGTGCCAGCAGTTTCCCCCAGGGGGCCCCTGAAGCTTTCTTT.

This clonotype was counted many times. This rearrangement joins TRBV12-3 or TRBV12-4 to TRBJ1-3; the D is unclear. The CDR3 is 13 residues long. V was cut by 1 base and J by 8 bases, with 9 bases left in between. The CDR3 reads CASSLVQVDTIYF. The CDR3 DNA sequence: TGTGCCAGCAGTTTAGTCCAGGTCGACACCATATATTTT.

This clonotype has ten or more counts. This chain connects TRBV30 to TRBJ2-1, with 7 bases identical to TRBD1. The V and J ends lost 1 base and 10 bases, in that order; junction bases with no gene match: 7. Germline lookup yields CDR1 GTSNPN and CDR2 SVGIG (reference sequence). The CDR3 contains 13 residues. Here the CDR3 DNA reads TGTGCCTGGAGTGAACGAGGGGGCCTGGAGCAGTTCTTC. Translating gives CAWSERGGLEQFF.

This clonotype was observed at least ten times. The chain recombines TRBV7-9 with TRBJ2-4; TRBD1 matches at 11 bases. Losses at the gene ends were 4 bases for V and 8 bases for J; bases not matched to a gene: 7. The CDR3 totals 15 residues. Germline V gene lookup returns CDR1 SEHNR and CDR2 FQNEAQ (reference sequence). The chain's CDR3 is CASSSGTGGIYIQYF. For the CDR3, the DNA is TGTGCCAGCAGCTCCGGGACAGGGGGAATCTACATTCAGTACTTC.

This clonotype has only a few counts. V usage is TRBV7-9 and J usage is TRBJ2-1; 8 positions match TRBD2. Losses at the gene ends were 5 bases for V and 2 bases for J; bases not matched to a gene: 5. The CDR3 runs 15 residues. Germline-derived CDR1 and CDR2 are SEHNR and FQNEAQ (reference sequence). The CDR3, as DNA: TGTGCCAGCAGCGCCGGACTAGCCCCCTACAATGAGCAGTTCTTC. Amino acids: CASSAGLAPYNEQFF. Using reference TRBV7-9 and TRBJ2-1 for the parts outside the CDR3, the full variable domain is DTGVSQNPRHKITKRGQNVTFRCDPISEHNRLYWYRQTLGQGPEFLTYFQNEAQLEKSRLLSDRFSAERPKGSFSTLEIQRTEQGDSAMYLCASSAGLAPYNEQFFGPGTRLTVL.

This clonotype occurred many times. The chain couples TRBV7-9 to TRBJ2-2, with a tentative D call TRBD1 (6 bases). The length of the CDR3 is 16 residues. The V gene lost 3 bases and the J gene lost 3 bases, with 14 bases spanning the gap. Germline V gene lookup returns CDR1 SEHNR and CDR2 FQNEAQ (reference sequence). CDR3 nucleotides: TGTGCCAGCAGCTTTTCCTTACAGGGAGACACCGGGGAGCTGTTTTTT. The encoded protein is CASSFSLQGDTGELFF. The full variable domain, rest sourced from reference TRBV7-9 and TRBJ2-2, is DTGVSQNPRHKITKRGQNVTFRCDPISEHNRLYWYRQTLGQGPEFLTYFQNEAQLEKSRLLSDRFSAERPKGSFSTLEIQRTEQGDSAMYLCASSFSLQGDTGELFFGEGSRLTVL.

The CDR3 DNA is TGTGCCAGCAGCGCAAGACTAGCGGACGCCTACAATGAGCAGTTCTTC. Its protein product is CASSARLADAYNEQFF. The genes are TRBV11-2 and TRBJ2-1; TRBD2 aligns across 9 bases. J gave up 2 bases and V 5 bases, and 7 bases lay outside the gene matches. The CDR3 spans 16 residues. Per the germline V gene, CDR1 is SGHAT and CDR2 is FQNNGV.

This clonotype showed up many times. CDR3 coding DNA: TGTGCCAGCAGCCCAAAGGCAGGAAATTCGTACCAAGAGACCCAGTACTTC. Protein: CASSPKAGNSYQETQYF. The V and J genes are TRBV7-8 and TRBJ2-5; no firm D call. From germline, CDR1 is SGHVS and CDR2 FQNEAQ. The CDR3 has 17 amino acids. V was pared by 5 bases and J by 0 bases, with 19 bases between.

This clonotype was counted ten times or more. V and J are TRBV28 and TRBJ1-1, with 7 bases fitting TRBD1. CDR3 size: 14 residues. The germline V gene has CDR1 MDHEN and CDR2 SYDVKM. With 5 bases clipped from V and 7 bases from J, the junction kept 10 bases outside the gene matches. In DNA form, the CDR3 reads TGTGCCAGCAGTCCCGGGACAGCACACTTTGAAGCTTTCTTT. It translates to CASSPGTAHFEAFF.